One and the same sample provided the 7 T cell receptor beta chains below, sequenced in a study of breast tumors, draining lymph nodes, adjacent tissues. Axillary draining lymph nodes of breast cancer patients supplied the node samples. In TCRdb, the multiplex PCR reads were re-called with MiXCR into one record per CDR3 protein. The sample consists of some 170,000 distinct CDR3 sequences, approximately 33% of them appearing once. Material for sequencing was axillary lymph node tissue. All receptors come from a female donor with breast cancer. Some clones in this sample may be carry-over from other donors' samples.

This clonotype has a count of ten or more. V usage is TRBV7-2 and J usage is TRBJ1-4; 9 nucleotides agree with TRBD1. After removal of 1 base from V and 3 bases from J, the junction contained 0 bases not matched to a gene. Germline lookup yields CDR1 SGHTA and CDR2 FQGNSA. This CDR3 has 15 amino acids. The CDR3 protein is CASSLGDRANEKLFF. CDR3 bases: TGTGCCAGCAGCTTAGGGGACAGGGCTAATGAAAAACTGTTTTTT.

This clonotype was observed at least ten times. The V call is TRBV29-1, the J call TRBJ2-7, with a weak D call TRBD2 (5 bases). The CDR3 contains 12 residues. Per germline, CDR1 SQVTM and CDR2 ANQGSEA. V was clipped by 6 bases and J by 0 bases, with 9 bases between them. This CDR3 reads CSVATSSYEQYF. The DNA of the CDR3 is TGCAGCGTCGCCACTAGCTCCTACGAGCAGTACTTC.

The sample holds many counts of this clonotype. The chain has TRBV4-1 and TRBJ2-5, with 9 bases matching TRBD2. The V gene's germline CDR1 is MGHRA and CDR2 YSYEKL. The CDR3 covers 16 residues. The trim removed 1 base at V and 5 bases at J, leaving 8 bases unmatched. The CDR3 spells CASSQGSGGSRETQYF. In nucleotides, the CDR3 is TGCGCCAGCAGCCAAGGTAGCGGGGGCTCGAGGGAGACCCAGTACTTC.

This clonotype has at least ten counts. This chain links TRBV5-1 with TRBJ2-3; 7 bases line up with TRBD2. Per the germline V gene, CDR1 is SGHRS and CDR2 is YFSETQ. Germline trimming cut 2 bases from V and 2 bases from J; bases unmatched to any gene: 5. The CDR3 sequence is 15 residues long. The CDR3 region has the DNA TGCGCCAGCAGCTTTGCGGGAGATACCACAGATACGCAGTATTTT. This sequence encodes CASSFAGDTTDTQYF. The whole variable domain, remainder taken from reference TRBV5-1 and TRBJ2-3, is KAGVTQTPRYLIKTRGQQVTLSCSPISGHRSVSWYQQTPGQGLQFLFEYFSETQRNKGNFPGRFSGRQFSNSRSEMNVSTLELGDSALYLCASSFAGDTTDTQYFGPGTRLTVL.

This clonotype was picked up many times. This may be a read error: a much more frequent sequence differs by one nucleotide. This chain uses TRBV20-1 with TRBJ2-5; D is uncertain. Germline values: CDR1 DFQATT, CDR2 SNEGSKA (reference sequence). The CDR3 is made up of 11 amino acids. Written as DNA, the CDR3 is TGCAGTGCTAGGGGTCAAGAGACCCAGTCCTTC. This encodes CSARGQETQSF.

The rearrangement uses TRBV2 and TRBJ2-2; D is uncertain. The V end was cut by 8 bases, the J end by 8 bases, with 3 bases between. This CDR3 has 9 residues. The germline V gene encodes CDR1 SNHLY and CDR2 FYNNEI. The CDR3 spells CASGGELFF. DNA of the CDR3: TGTGCCAGCGGAGGGGAGCTGTTTTTT.

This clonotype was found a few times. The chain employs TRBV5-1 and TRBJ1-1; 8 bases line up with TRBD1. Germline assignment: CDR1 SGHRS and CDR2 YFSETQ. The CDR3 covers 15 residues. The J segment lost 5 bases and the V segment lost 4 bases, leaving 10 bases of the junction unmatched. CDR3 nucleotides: TGCGCCAGCAGCCTTCGGACAGGGTCGGGGACTGAAGCTTTCTTT. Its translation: CASSLRTGSGTEAFF.